This T cell receptor beta chain came from a study of PD-1 blockade in classical Hodgkin lymphoma. Overall study results and limits: Whereas CD4+ TCR diversity had risen significantly by C4D1, CD8+ TCR diversity had not.

Concerning this clone itself: The antigen remains unidentified.

Repertoires were generated with immunoSEQ multiplex PCR, while TCRdb's copy carries only in-frame clones and drops some. In the table there are 45,000 or so clones, around 80% of which are singletons. This CDR3 has 15 amino acids. The germline CDR1 and CDR2 sequences are SGHTA and FQGNSA. After removal of 5 bases from V and 10 bases from J, the junction contained 12 bases not matched to a gene. Specified time point: cycle 4 day 1 (C4D1), after 6 weeks of nivolumab. Brentuximab vedotin exposure varied, and every patient relapsed after autologous stem cell transplantation. Responses achieved at best were complete response, partial response or progressive disease.

The chain recombines TRBV7-2 with TRBJ2-1, with 9 bases that match TRBD1. The clonotype comes from a human donor with classical Hodgkin lymphoma. This specimen consisted of peripheral blood mononuclear cells (PBMCs), obtained before the fourth cycle of nivolumab. CDR3 sequence: CASSPDTDRGAEQFF. The CDR3 coding sequence is TGTGCCAGCAGCCCCGACACGGACAGGGGAGCAGAGCAGTTCTTC.